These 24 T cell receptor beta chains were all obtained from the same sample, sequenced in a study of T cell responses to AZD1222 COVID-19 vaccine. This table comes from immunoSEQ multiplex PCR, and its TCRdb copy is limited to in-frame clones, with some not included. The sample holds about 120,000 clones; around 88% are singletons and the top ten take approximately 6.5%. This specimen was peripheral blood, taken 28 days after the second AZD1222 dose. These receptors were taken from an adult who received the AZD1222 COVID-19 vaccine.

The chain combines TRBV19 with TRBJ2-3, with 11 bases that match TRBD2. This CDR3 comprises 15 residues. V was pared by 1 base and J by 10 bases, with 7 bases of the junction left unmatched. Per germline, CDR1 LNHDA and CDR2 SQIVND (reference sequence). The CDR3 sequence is CASSIVSGGGPSQYF. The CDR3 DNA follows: TGTGCCAGTAGTATAGTTAGCGGGGGGGGCCCATCGCAGTATTTT.

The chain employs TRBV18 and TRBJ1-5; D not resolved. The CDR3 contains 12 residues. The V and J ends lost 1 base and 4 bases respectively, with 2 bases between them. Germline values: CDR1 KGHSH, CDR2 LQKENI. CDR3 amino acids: CASSPRNQPQHF. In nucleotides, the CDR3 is TGTGCCAGCTCACCACGGAATCAGCCCCAGCATTTT.

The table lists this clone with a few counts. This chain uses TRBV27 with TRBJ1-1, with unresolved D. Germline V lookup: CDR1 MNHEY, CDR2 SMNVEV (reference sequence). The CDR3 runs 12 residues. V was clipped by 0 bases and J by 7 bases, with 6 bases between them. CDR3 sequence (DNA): TGTGCCAGCAGTTTATCCGCAGGTGAAGCTTTCTTT. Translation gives CASSLSAGEAFF.

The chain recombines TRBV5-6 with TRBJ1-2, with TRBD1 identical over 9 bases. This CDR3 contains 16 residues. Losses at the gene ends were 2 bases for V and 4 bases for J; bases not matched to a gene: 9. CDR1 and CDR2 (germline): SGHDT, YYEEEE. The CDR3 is CASSFGTGSGSYGYTF. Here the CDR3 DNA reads TGTGCCAGCAGCTTCGGGACAGGGTCCGGGAGCTATGGCTACACCTTC.

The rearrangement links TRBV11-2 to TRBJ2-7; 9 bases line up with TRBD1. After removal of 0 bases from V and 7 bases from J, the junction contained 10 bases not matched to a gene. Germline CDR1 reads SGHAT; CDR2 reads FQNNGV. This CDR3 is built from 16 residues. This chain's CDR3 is CASSLEYRGPLGEQYF. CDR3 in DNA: TGTGCCAGCAGCTTAGAATACAGGGGGCCCCTCGGGGAGCAGTACTTC.

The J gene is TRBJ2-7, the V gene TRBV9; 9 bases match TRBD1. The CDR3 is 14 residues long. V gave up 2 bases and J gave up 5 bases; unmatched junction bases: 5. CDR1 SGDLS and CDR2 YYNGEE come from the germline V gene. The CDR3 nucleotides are TGTGCCAGCAGCGTTGGACAGGGGATTGACGAGCAGTACTTC. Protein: CASSVGQGIDEQYF.

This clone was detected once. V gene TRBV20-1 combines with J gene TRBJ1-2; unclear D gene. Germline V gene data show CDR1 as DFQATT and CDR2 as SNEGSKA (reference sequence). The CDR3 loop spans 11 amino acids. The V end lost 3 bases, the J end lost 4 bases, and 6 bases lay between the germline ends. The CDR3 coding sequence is TGCAGTGCTAGGCGGCTCTATGGCTACACCTTC. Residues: CSARRLYGYTF.

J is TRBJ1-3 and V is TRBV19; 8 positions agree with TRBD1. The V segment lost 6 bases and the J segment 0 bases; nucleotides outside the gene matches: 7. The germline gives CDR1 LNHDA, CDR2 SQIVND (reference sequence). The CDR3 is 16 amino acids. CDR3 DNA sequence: TGTGCCAGTAGACCTCGACAGGGGATCTCTGGAAACACCATATATTTT. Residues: CASRPRQGISGNTIYF.

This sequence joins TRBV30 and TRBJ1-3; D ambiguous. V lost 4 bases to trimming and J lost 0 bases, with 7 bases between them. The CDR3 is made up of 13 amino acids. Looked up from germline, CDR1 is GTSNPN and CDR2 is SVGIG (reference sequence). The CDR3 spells CAWTGDSGNTIYF. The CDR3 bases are TGTGCCTGGACCGGAGACTCTGGAAACACCATATATTTT.

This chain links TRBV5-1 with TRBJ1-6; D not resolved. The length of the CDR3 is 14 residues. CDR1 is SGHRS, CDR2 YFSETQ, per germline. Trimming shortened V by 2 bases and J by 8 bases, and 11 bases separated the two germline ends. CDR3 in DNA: TGCGCCAGCAGCTTTCCCAGACTCGATTCACCCCTCCACTTT. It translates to CASSFPRLDSPLHF.

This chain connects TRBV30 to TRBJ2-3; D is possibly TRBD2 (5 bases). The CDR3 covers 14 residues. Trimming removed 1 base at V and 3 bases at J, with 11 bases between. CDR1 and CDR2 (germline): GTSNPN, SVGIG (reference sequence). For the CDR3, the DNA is TGTGCCTGGAGTGGCGGGTCAGTTACAGATACGCAGTATTTT. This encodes CAWSGGSVTDTQYF.

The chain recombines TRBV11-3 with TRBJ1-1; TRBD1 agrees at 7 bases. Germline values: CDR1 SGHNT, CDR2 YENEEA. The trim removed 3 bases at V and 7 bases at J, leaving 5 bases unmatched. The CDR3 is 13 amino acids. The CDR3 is CASSFTRQGEAFF. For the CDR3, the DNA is TGTGCCAGCAGCTTCACAAGACAGGGTGAAGCTTTCTTT.

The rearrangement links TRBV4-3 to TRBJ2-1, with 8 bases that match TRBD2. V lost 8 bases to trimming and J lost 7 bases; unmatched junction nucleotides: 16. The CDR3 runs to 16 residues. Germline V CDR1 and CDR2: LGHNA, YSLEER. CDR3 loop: CASSHLPSGFRNEQFF. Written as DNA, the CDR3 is TGCGCCAGCTCACACTTACCTAGCGGGTTCCGGAATGAGCAGTTCTTC.

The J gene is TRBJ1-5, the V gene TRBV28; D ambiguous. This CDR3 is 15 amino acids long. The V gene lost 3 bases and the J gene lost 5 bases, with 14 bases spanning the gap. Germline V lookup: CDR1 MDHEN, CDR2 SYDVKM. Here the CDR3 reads CASSFSGLYHQPQHF. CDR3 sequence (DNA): TGTGCCAGCAGTTTTAGTGGTTTGTATCATCAGCCCCAGCATTTT.

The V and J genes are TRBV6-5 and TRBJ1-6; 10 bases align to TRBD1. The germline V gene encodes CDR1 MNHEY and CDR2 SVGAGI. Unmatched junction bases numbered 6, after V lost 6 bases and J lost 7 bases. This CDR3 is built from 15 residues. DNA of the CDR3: TGTGCCAGCAGCCGGGACAGGGGCTCCAATTCACCCCTCCACTTT. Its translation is CASSRDRGSNSPLHF.

CDR3 residues: CASHPRFAHPAYF. In DNA, the CDR3 is TGTGCCAGTCACCCTCGCTTCGCCCACCCGGCATATTTT. V is TRBV19 and J is TRBJ1-3; D not resolved. V shed 8 bases and J shed 15 bases, with 23 bases lying between them. Germline CDR1 and CDR2: LNHDA and SQIVND (reference sequence). The CDR3 has 13 amino acids.

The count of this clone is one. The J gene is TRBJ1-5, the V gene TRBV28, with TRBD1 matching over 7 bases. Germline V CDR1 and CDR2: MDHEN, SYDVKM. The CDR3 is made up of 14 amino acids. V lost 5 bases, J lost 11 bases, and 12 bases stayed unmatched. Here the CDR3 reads CASSKGTARFAQHF. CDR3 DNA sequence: TGTGCCAGCAGTAAGGGGACAGCCCGATTTGCCCAGCATTTT. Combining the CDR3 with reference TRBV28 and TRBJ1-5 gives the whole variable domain DVKVTQSSRYLVKRTGEKVFLECVQDMDHENMFWYRQDPGLGLRLIYFSYDVKMKEKGDIPEGYSVSREKKERFSLILESASTNQTSMYLCASSKGTARFAQHFGDGTRLSIL.

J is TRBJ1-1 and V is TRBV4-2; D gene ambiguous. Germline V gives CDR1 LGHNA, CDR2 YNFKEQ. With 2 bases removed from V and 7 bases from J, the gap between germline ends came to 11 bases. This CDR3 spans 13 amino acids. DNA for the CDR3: TGTGCCAGCAGCCAACTTCCCGCGTATGAAGCTTTCTTT. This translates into CASSQLPAYEAFF.

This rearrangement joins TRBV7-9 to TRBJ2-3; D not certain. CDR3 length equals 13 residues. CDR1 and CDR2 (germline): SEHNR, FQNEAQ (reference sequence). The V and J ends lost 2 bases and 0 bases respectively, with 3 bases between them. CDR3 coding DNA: TGTGCCAGCAGCTTATTGAGCACAGATACGCAGTATTTT. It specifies CASSLLSTDTQYF.

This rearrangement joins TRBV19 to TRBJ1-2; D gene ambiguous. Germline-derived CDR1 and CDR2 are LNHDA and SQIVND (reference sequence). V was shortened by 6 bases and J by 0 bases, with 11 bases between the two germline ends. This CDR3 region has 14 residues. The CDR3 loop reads CASRPDGTNYGYTF. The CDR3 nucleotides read TGTGCCAGTAGGCCGGACGGAACTAACTATGGCTACACCTTC.

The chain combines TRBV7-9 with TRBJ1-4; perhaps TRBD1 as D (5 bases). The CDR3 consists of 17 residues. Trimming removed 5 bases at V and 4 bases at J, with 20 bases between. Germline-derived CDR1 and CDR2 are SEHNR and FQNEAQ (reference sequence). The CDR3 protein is CASSGRDLGGLNEKLFF. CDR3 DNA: TGTGCCAGCAGCGGGAGGGACCTAGGCGGGCTTAATGAAAAACTGTTTTTT.

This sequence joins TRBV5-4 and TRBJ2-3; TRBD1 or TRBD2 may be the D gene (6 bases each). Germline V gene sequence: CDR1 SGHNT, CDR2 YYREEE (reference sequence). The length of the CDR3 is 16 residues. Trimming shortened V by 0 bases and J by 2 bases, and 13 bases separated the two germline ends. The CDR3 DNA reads TGTGCCAGCAGCTTGGAGGGGGGACTCTCCACAGATACGCAGTATTTT. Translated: CASSLEGGLSTDTQYF. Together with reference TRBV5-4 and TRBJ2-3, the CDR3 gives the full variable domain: ETGVTQSPTHLIKTRGQQVTLRCSSQSGHNTVSWYQQALGQGPQFIFQYYREEENGRGNFPPRFSGLQFPNYSSELNVNALELDDSALYLCASSLEGGLSTDTQYFGPGTRLTVL.

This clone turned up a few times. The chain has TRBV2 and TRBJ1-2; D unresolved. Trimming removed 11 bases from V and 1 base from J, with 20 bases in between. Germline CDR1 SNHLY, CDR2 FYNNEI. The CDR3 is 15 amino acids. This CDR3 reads CAGEEVLTLNYGYTF. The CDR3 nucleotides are TGTGCCGGGGAGGAAGTTCTGACCCTTAACTATGGCTACACCTTC.

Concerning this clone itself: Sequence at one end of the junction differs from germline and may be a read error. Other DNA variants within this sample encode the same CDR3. CDR3 in amino acids: CASSVMTGGPYEQYF. CDR3 DNA: TGTGCCAGTAGCGTGATGACAGGGGGCCCCTACGAGCAGTACTTC. This chain links TRBV9 with TRBJ2-7; 10 bases line up with TRBD1. CDR3 length: 15 amino acids. Germline V gene lookup returns CDR1 SGDLS and CDR2 YYNGEE.